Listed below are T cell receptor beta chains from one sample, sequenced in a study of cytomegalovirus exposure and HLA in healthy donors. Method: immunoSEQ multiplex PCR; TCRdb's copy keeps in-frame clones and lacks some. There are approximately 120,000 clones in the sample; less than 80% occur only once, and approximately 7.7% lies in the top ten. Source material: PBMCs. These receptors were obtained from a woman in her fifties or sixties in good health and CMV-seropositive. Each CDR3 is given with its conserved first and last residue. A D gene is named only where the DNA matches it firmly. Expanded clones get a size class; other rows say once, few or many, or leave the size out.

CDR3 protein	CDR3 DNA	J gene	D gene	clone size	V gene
CASSPLTSVKADTQYF	TGCGCCAGCAGCCCGCTCACTAGCGTAAAGGCAGATACGCAGTATTTT	TRBJ2-3	TRBD2	-	TRBV4-1
CASSSLEFSGNTIYF	TGTGCCAGCAGCTCACTAGAGTTCTCTGGAAACACCATATATTTT	TRBJ1-3	-	once	TRBV7-9
CASSSADTRYNEQFF	TGCGCCAGCAGCTCCGCGGACACCCGTTACAATGAGCAGTTCTTC	TRBJ2-1	-	-	TRBV5-1
CASSLAGGRTLGFYNEQFF	TGCGCCAGCAGCTTGGCTGGCGGGAGGACCCTGGGATTCTACAATGAGCAGTTCTTC	TRBJ2-1	TRBD2	-	TRBV5-1
CASSLDRKNTEAFF	TGTGCCAGCAGTTTGGACAGGAAGAACACTGAAGCTTTCTTT	TRBJ1-1	TRBD1	-	TRBV11-1
CASSFGQGPEEFF	TGTGCCAGCAGCTTCGGGCAGGGGCCTGAGGAGTTCTTC	TRBJ2-1	-	-	TRBV5-6
CASSLDSPHEQYF	TGTGCCAGCAGCTTGGACAGCCCCCACGAGCAGTACTTC	TRBJ2-7	-	-	TRBV5-4
CASSPTSVGTQYF	TGTGCCAGCAGCCCAACTAGCGTCGGGACCCAGTACTTC	TRBJ2-5	TRBD2	-	TRBV11-1
CASTPGTTSYEQYF	TGCGCCAGCACCCCCGGGACTACCTCCTACGAGCAGTACTTC	TRBJ2-7	TRBD2	-	TRBV5-1
CASKDGSGAYEQYF	TGTGCCAGTAAGGACGGGAGCGGGGCCTACGAGCAGTACTTC	TRBJ2-7	TRBD2	once	TRBV19
CASSRESLGEQFF	TGTGCCAGCAGTCGGGAGTCCTTGGGTGAGCAGTTCTTC	TRBJ2-1	-	-	TRBV6-4
CSVVGGSGQPQHF	TGCAGCGTTGTGGGGGGATCAGGTCAGCCCCAGCATTTT	TRBJ1-5	-	once	TRBV29-1
CASTSGTDGEQYF	TGTGCCAGCACCTCCGGGACAGATGGGGAGCAGTACTTC	TRBJ2-5	TRBD1	once	TRBV18
CASSGLADYNEQFF	TGTGCCAGTTCGGGACTAGCGGACTACAATGAGCAGTTCTTC	TRBJ2-1	TRBD2	-	TRBV19
CASSERGQGTAGANVLTF	TGCGCCAGCAGTGAGCGTGGACAGGGGACAGCTGGGGCCAACGTCCTGACTTTC	TRBJ2-6	TRBD1	-	TRBV10-1
CASSHSGAASGTSTDTQYF	TGCGCCAGCAGCCACTCGGGGGCCGCTAGCGGAACTAGCACAGATACGCAGTATTTT	TRBJ2-3	-	once	TRBV4-1
CGSSQDRGLAGTDTQYF	TGCGGCAGCAGCCAAGATCGGGGTCTAGCGGGCACAGATACGCAGTATTTT	TRBJ2-3	TRBD2	-	TRBV4-1
CASRTGGLSGEQYF	TGTGCCAGCAGGACAGGCGGACTGAGTGGGGAGCAGTACTTC	TRBJ2-7	-	-	TRBV2
CASSLRPGGGGDEKLFF	TGTGCCAGCAGCTTACGCCCCGGCGGTGGGGGGGATGAAAAACTGTTTTTT	TRBJ1-4	-	-	TRBV11-2
CASSQGLANEQFF	TGTGCCAGCAGCCAAGGACTAGCGAATGAGCAGTTCTTC	TRBJ2-1	TRBD2	-	TRBV7-2